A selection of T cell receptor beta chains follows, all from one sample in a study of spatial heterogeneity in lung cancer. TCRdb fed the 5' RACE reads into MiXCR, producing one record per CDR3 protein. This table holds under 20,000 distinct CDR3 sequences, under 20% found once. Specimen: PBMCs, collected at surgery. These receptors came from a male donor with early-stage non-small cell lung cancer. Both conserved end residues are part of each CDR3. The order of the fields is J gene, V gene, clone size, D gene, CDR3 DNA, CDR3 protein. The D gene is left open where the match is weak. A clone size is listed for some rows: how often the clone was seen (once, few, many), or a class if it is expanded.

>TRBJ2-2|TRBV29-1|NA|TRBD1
TGCAGCGTTGAGGGACAGGAGAACACCGGGGAGCTGTTTTTT
CSVEGQENTGELFF
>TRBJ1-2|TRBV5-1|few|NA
TGCGCCAGCAGCTTAAATTCAGAATGGACCTATGGCTACACCTTC
CASSLNSEWTYGYTF
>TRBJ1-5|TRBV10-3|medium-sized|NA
TGTGCCATCAAGATACGGGACACTAGCAATCAGCCCCAGCATTTT
CAIKIRDTSNQPQHF
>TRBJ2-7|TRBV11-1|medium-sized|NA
TGTGCCAGCTCGCCCAGAGACGACAGAGCCTACGAGCAGTACTTC
CASSPRDDRAYEQYF
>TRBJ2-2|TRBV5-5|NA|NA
TGTGCCAGCAGCCCCACCTCAGGGATACCCAACACCGGGGAGCTGTTTTTT
CASSPTSGIPNTGELFF
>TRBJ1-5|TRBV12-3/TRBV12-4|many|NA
TGTGCCAGCGGAACAGGGCCTAGCAATCAGCCCCAGCATTTT
CASGTGPSNQPQHF
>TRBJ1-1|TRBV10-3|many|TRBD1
TGTGCCACTTGGACAGGGGTCGAAGCTTTCTTT
CATWTGVEAFF
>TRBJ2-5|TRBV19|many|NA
TGTGCCAGTAGTATCTCACTGCGCCCAGAGACCCAGTACTTC
CASSISLRPETQYF
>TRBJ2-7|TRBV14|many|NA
TGTGCCAGCAGCCCTAGTCTCGGGGCAAAAACCTACGAGCAGTACTTC
CASSPSLGAKTYEQYF
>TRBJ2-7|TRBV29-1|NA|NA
TGCAGCGCACGTTCGTACGGAACAGGGCTTAAATTCTACGAGCAGTACTTC
CSARSYGTGLKFYEQYF
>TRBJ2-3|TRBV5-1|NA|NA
TGCGCCAGCAGCTTGGAAGGAGGTCCTAGTGGAACGCAGTATTTT
CASSLEGGPSGTQYF
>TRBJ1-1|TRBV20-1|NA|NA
TGCAGTGCTAGAGATTTCCAGCGCACGTACACTGAAGCTTTCTTT
CSARDFQRTYTEAFF
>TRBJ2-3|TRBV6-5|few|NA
TGTGCCAGCAGTTTGGGGGGGGCCTTCACAGATACGCAGTATTTT
CASSLGGAFTDTQYF
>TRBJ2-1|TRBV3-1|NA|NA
TGTGCCAGCAGCGAGACTAAGACCTACAATGAGCAGTTCTTC
CASSETKTYNEQFF
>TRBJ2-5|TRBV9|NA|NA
TGTGCCAGCAGCGTAGAAGACCTCGGGGAGACCCAGTACTTC
CASSVEDLGETQYF
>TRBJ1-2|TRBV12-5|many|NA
TGTGCTAGTGGTGGCCCTTCGGGGGGCTACACCTTC
CASGGPSGGYTF
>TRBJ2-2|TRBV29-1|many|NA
TGCAGCGTCTTGACTTTACTTGGGGACACCGGGGAGCTGTTTTTT
CSVLTLLGDTGELFF
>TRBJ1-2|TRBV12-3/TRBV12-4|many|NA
TGTGCCAGCAGTTTACCCTTCACCTTC
CASSLPFTF
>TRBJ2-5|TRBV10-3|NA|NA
TGTGCCATCAGTGAGAGGAAGGACGGGCAAGAGACCCAGTACTTC
CAISERKDGQETQYF
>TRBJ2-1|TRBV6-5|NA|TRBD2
TGTGCCAGCAGTTACTCGAGGAGCGGGGGGATCCATGAGCAGTTCTTC
CASSYSRSGGIHEQFF
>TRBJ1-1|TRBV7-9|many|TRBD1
TGTGCCAGCAGCATACCTACAGGGGGGACTGAAGCTTTCTTT
CASSIPTGGTEAFF